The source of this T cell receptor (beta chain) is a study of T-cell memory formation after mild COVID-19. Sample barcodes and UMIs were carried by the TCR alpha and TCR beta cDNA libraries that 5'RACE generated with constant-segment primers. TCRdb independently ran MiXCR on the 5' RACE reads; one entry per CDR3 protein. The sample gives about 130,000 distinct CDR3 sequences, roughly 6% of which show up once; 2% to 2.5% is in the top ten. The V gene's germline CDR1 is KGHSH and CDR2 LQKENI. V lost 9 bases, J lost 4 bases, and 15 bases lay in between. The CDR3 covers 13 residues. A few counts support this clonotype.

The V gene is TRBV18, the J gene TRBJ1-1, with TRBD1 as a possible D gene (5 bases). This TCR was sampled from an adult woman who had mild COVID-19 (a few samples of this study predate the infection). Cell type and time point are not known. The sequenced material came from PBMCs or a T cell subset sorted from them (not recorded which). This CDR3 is CASSWGRGTEAFF. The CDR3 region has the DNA TGTGCCAGTTCCTGGGGCAGAGGCACTGAAGCTTTCTTT.